This TCR beta chain was sequenced for a study of cytomegalovirus exposure and HLA in healthy donors (TCRdb year 2017). Concerning the study at large: An earlier analysis of fewer than 750 of the donors reported approximately 260 Gb of sequence data and approximately 120 million unique TCR beta sequences obtained from about 180 million T cells. About 280 gigabases of sequencing data and about 92 million unique TCR sequences made up an early release that covered over 550 HLA-typed donors. Of the 398 genotyped donors, approximately 83% fell in the genetic ancestry cluster associated with self-reported Caucasian donors. The study aimed to test whether signatures of past pathogen exposure could be identified by cataloging public T cell receptors. The study profiled the T cell repertoires of about 720 subjects by immunosequencing and related them to cytomegalovirus serostatus. A separate validation cohort of some 130 different subjects was used in addition to the approximately 640-subject first cohort. To predict cytomegalovirus infection status, the study combined high-throughput TCR immunosequencing, statistical association of individual TCRs with disease status, and machine learning. A later analysis re-examined previously published TCR beta repertoires from around 670 donors and added high-resolution HLA genotyping to investigate patterns of TCR occurrence. In the later analysis, no new phenotypic data were used to find candidate immune exposures; instead, reliance was placed on TCR beta sequences and their occurrence across donors. An earlier analysis of 587 of the donors applied high-throughput TCR beta sequencing to assess whether each TCR beta V gene segment acted as functional or pseudogenic. Donor age, sex, ethnicity and CMV serostatus were compiled together with the repertoire data. In a later genetic analysis, genome-wide SNP genotypes for about 65% of the roughly 700 donors were used, and that subset was treated as a discovery cohort. All discovery cohort repertoires had been generated using a single sequencing platform. Both class I and class II loci were covered by HLA typing, at four-digit resolution. Typing coverage varied by locus: roughly 629-640 donors for A, B, C, DRB1 and DQB1; 500 to 550 for DQA1; 600 to 610 for DPA1; roughly 450 for DPB1. Because of strong linkage in the cohort, roughly five DR-DQ haplotypes were treated as single units for association and clustering. On average, about 240,000 unique TCR beta nucleotide sequences were sequenced per donor among more than 350 genotyped donors of the cohort, with roughly 18% of those sequences being non-productive. What the authors observed across the whole study: Compared with the roughly 710-donor mean, donors in an Asian-associated ancestry cluster had fewer N-insertions in productive TCRs, according to a later genetic analysis. A group of highly shared sequence variants was considered likely to be a technical artifact of the sequencing pipeline. Because counts were too low, roughly 16 rarely observed V segments, including chromosome 9 orphons, were excluded from the earlier analysis of 587 of the donors. In vitro tests confirmed that a few of the cytomegalovirus-associated TCR beta chains recognize cytomegalovirus antigens. In a later analysis, several top co-occurrence clusters were reported to appear linked to parvovirus B19, influenza, CMV and Epstein-Barr virus. V-gene and J-gene trimming of TCR beta chains was associated with a missense DCLRE1C variant in a later genetic analysis, and the association was replicated in an independent cohort. In a later analysis, 16,951 TCR beta sequences were associated with specific HLA alleles at a false discovery rate of 0.05. A later analysis found that HLA-associated TCR beta chains were more clonally expanded and had lower generation probabilities than equally common non-associated chains. A later analysis found that most CMV-associated TCR beta chains appeared HLA-restricted, with HLA associations seemingly driven largely by CMV exposure. Linkage disequilibrium might explain the correlated functional status among segregating V segments, but an unknown experimental factor could not be excluded. The authors suggested that the approach could potentially be generalized to other disease states and immunological phenotypes. In an earlier analysis of more than 450 of the donors, most TCR beta V segments were observed in productive rearrangements about 87% or about 30% of the time, broadly matching IMGT annotations. The presence/absence analyses assumed that sequencing depth was roughly uniform across donors, and that assumption may not be true. CMV serostatus was the only immune exposure information available for the cohort. A further reported finding was that TCR beta sequences accurately predicted the HLA-A and HLA-B alleles for most subjects in the first cohort. In a later analysis, TCR association rates were found to vary across HLA loci, with the most associated TCRs seen for DRB1 alleles and the fewest for HLA-C alleles. Across donors, most TCR sequences were observed very rarely, whereas some public TCRs were present in many individuals. The classifier was reported to diagnose cytomegalovirus status with high specificity and sensitivity in both the original cohort and the validation cohort. Only TCR beta chains were sequenced in this cohort, and the absence of alpha or paired-chain data limited detectable features. When HLA alleles, especially DR and DQ, strongly co-occurred, attributing TCR associations to individual alleles was difficult. A total of 150 to 200 TCR beta chains were listed by the study as associated with cytomegalovirus. Because HLA typing was missing for some donors at each locus, association tests included only the typed subset.

Libraries were built with the immunoSEQ multiplex PCR assay. A mixture of 60 forward primers for TCR Vbeta segments and 13 reverse primers for TCR Jbeta segments was used in the multiplex PCR. A multiplex PCR assay on genomic DNA amplified the CDR3 region of rearranged TCR beta genes. The amplified TCR beta libraries were sequenced on the Illumina HiSeq System as 87-base-pair reads. The authors' pipeline ran thus. Across the 670 or so repertoires, a later analysis counted approximately 83 million unique TCR beta chains, approximately 10 million of which were shared by at least two donors. Raw reads were error-corrected and collapsed into unique sequences with a nearest-neighbor algorithm that merged closely related sequences to remove PCR and sequencing errors. CDR3 sequences were aligned to IMGT reference sequences to assign V, D and J gene segments. Each retained sequence needed at least a six-nucleotide match to both a V gene segment and a J gene segment. Rearrangements were called productive when the CDR3 lacked stop codons and stayed in frame with V and J; all others were non-productive. Following IMGT convention, CDR3 was defined as the stretch from the second conserved V-encoded cysteine up to the conserved J-encoded phenylalanine. The earlier analysis of 587 of the donors excluded any sequence lacking an unambiguous match to a single V gene segment. An earlier analysis of several hundred of the donors called V segments functional above 56.7% productive rearrangements and segregating when the between-donor standard deviation exceeded 5%. A statistical classification framework was developed to diagnose cytomegalovirus status using the catalog of TCR beta chain sequences. V and J gene assignment, in a later analysis, came from comparing TCR nucleotide sequences with IMGT/GENE-DB human TR gene sequences. In a later analysis, CDR3 sequences and most-parsimonious VDJ recombination scenarios were assigned using the TCRdist pipeline. A later analysis defined each TCR beta chain by its CDR3 amino acid sequence plus V-gene family, and excluded reads lacking a unique V-gene family. As a way to deal with suspected cross-contamination and a sequencing artifact, a later analysis dropped nearly 600 nucleotide sequences that were highly shared and had low generation probability. In a later analysis, a clonal expansion index was calculated for each public chain from normalized within-repertoire ranks of inferred template counts. A later analysis computed generation probabilities with a VDJ recombination model fitted to out-of-frame rearrangements, and checked the results against IGoR. A later analysis scored TCR-TCR, TCR-HLA and TCR-CMV co-occurrence with hypergeometric tests, applying a repertoire-size bias correction to TCR pairs. False discovery rates were estimated in a later analysis by permuting HLA or CMV assignments 20 times. In a later analysis, co-occurring TCRs were grouped using DBSCAN, and TCRdist sequence similarity was added for clustering within HLA-allele-positive subsets. For co-occurrence clustering, repertoires with fewer than 30,000 or more than 120,000 public chains were excluded, along with 5 or 6 repertoires with anomalous nucleotide sharing. Imported from immuneACCESS, the table was reduced by TCRdb to in-frame sequences with V and J called. These copies leave out some clones; in studies compared against another copy, an unresolved V gene accounts for under half, and the cause of the remainder is not known. V and J calls and clone size are given by that table; D and trimming were obtained from the DNA. The table for this sample lists some 180,000 clones; about 83% of them were counted only once. Approximately 2.9% of the sample comes from the top ten.

The cohort consisted of approximately 670 healthy bone marrow donors. At the time of sampling, every cohort member was nominally healthy, though immune exposures that went unrecorded were likely present. The donor tested CMV seronegative, placing the donor among the roughly 350 seronegative members of the cohort. Each donor provided a peripheral blood sample, and peripheral blood mononuclear cells were used for TCR beta sequencing. Genomic DNA extraction from the blood cell samples was performed with the Qiagen DNeasy Blood Extraction Kit. As regards this clone: No antigen is known for it. No base quality values were provided; no much bigger clone lies one nucleotide off.

The sequencing input was PBMCs. The clonotype comes from a female donor in good health and CMV-seronegative.

The DNA sequence follows: TGTGCCAGCAGTCCCCCAAGACTAGCGGAGCACACCGGGGAGCTGTTTTTT. Translated, this gives CASSPPRLAEHTGELFF. This chain is built from TRBV27 and TRBJ2-2, with 9 junctional bases fitting TRBD2. Trimmed from V: 5 bases; trimmed from J: 3 bases; junction bases lacking a gene match: 10. The germline V gene (reference sequence) provides CDR1 MNHEY and CDR2 SMNVEV. The CDR3 covers 17 residues, taking in both the cysteine and the phenylalanine. The sequence is cut down to CDR3 DNA, 51 bases in frame from base 1.